Listed below are T cell receptor beta chains from one sample, sequenced in a study of identical twins. Using its own MiXCR run on the 5' RACE reads, TCRdb lists one record per CDR3 protein. The sample contains some 710,000 distinct CDR3 sequences, approximately 6% of which appear only once. The sample taken for sequencing was naive T cells sorted from blood. These receptors were taken from a man aged 18 to 29 in good health. Each CDR3 is given with its conserved first and last residue. A D gene is named only where the DNA matches it firmly. Clone size is stated in some rows and not others, as once, few, many or a class when expanded.

V gene	clone size	J gene	D gene	CDR3 DNA	CDR3 protein
TRBV4-2	many	TRBJ1-1	-	TGTGCCAGCAGCCACCAGACAGCCGAGGGGCCCCGAAACACTGAAGCTTTCTTT	CASSHQTAEGPRNTEAFF
TRBV18	few	TRBJ2-1	TRBD1	TGTGCCAGCTCACCTCCGGGACAGCGGATAAAATACAATGAGCAGTTCTTC	CASSPPGQRIKYNEQFF
TRBV5-5	-	TRBJ2-1	TRBD2	TGTGCCAGCAGCTTACCCGGGACTAGCGGTCCCTACAATGAGCAGTTCTTC	CASSLPGTSGPYNEQFF
TRBV27	many	TRBJ2-3	TRBD2	TGTGCCAGCAGTCCAAGCGGGAGTGGACCACAAACGCAGTATTTT	CASSPSGSGPQTQYF
TRBV5-6	many	TRBJ2-7	TRBD1	TGTGCCAGCAGCTCGATTTTTGGGACAGCCTCCTACGAGCAGTACTTC	CASSSIFGTASYEQYF
TRBV12-3/TRBV12-4	many	TRBJ1-1	-	TGTGCCAGCAGTTTCGGGAACCCTGAAGCTTTCTTT	CASSFGNPEAFF
TRBV10-3	-	TRBJ1-5	TRBD1	TGTGCCATCAGTGCGGACAGGGGAAACAATCAGCCCCAGCATTTT	CAISADRGNNQPQHF
TRBV7-9	-	TRBJ2-5	-	TGTGCCAGCATGACCGAGACCCAGTACTTC	CASMTETQYF
TRBV20-1	few	TRBJ1-5	-	TGCAGTGCCGGGGGGGTTTCGCCCCAGCATTTT	CSAGGVSPQHF
TRBV29-1	many	TRBJ2-3	-	TGCAGCGTCCCTACAGATACGCAGTATTTT	CSVPTDTQYF
TRBV6-5	many	TRBJ2-1	-	TGTGCCAGCAGTTACTCGCGGTTAGGGTCCGACAATGAGCAGTTCTTC	CASSYSRLGSDNEQFF
TRBV6-5	-	TRBJ1-4	TRBD1	TGTGCCAGCAGTTCCGGACAGGGTGTTAATGAAAAACTGTTTTTT	CASSSGQGVNEKLFF
TRBV24-1	few	TRBJ2-5	TRBD2	TGTGCCACCAGTTCCGCGGGAGCAGAGACCCAGTACTTC	CATSSAGAETQYF
TRBV4-1	-	TRBJ2-1	-	TGCGCCAGCAGCCAACCTCCTAGGGAGCAGTTCTTC	CASSQPPREQFF
TRBV2	many	TRBJ2-1	TRBD1	TGTGCCAGCAGTCCGGGACAGGGGCCGGATGAGCAGTTCTTC	CASSPGQGPDEQFF
TRBV30	few	TRBJ2-1	-	TGTGCCTGGAGGCGGCCCCTCTCCTACAATGAGCAGTTCTTC	CAWRRPLSYNEQFF
TRBV7-2	many	TRBJ2-2	-	TGTGCCAGCAGTTTAGTTCCGGGAAACACCGGGGAGCTGTTTTTT	CASSLVPGNTGELFF
TRBV7-9	-	TRBJ2-3	TRBD2	TGTGCCAGCAGTCCCACTAGCGGGAAAAACACAGATACGCAGTATTTT	CASSPTSGKNTDTQYF
TRBV7-2	many	TRBJ2-3	TRBD2	TGTGCCAGCAGCCTACCCCGCCTAGCGGGAGAAGGAAATACGCAGTATTTT	CASSLPRLAGEGNTQYF
TRBV7-9	many	TRBJ2-4	-	TGTGCCAGCACGACTTCCAAAAACATTCAGTACTTC	CASTTSKNIQYF
TRBV18	-	TRBJ2-7	-	TGTGCCAGCTCACCTCTGCCCAGGGGCCCGTACGAGCAGTACTTC	CASSPLPRGPYEQYF
TRBV6-5	-	TRBJ2-3	TRBD2	TGTGCCAGCAGTTACCCAAAGGGAGGGGCGGAAGATACGCAGTATTTT	CASSYPKGGAEDTQYF
TRBV24-1	many	TRBJ2-4	TRBD1	TGTGCCACCAGTGATGCATCCGGGACAGTAGCCAAAAACATTCAGTACTTC	CATSDASGTVAKNIQYF
TRBV24-1	many	TRBJ2-1	-	TGTGCCACCAGTGGCTTTGGCAGGGGGGTGGGAAATGAGCAGTTCTTC	CATSGFGRGVGNEQFF
TRBV7-2	many	TRBJ2-7	-	TGTGCCAGCAGCTCCAGGACTCATACCTACGAGCAGTACTTC	CASSSRTHTYEQYF
TRBV5-1	many	TRBJ1-5	-	TGCGCCAGCAGCTACGGCAGGGATCAGCCCCAGCATTTT	CASSYGRDQPQHF
TRBV5-1	many	TRBJ1-1	-	TGCGCCAGCAGCCTCCAGATCAACACTGAAGCTTTCTTT	CASSLQINTEAFF
TRBV7-9	-	TRBJ2-3	-	TGTGCCAGCAGCTCTCCCGGAGGAGGGACAGATACGCAGTATTTT	CASSSPGGGTDTQYF
TRBV4-2	few	TRBJ2-1	-	TGTGCCAGCAGCCAAGACGTAGTACGGGACGAGCAGTTCTTC	CASSQDVVRDEQFF
TRBV4-2	-	TRBJ2-3	TRBD2	TGTGCCAGCAGCCAAGAGGGACTAGGAGGAACAGATACGCAGTATTTT	CASSQEGLGGTDTQYF
TRBV29-1	many	TRBJ2-1	-	TGCAGCGTTGCGGGGCTTAACTCCTACAATGAGCAGTTCTTC	CSVAGLNSYNEQFF
TRBV6-2/TRBV6-3	few	TRBJ1-1	-	TGTGCCAGCAGTTACCCAGACAGGATCCGAGCTTTCTTT	CASSYPDRIRAFF
TRBV6-2/TRBV6-3	many	TRBJ2-7	-	TGTGCCAGCAGTTACACCGGGACCGAGCAGTACTTC	CASSYTGTEQYF
TRBV5-1	few	TRBJ2-5	TRBD1	TGCGCCAGCAGCATCGCCCGACAGGGGCTCTACCAAGAGACCCAGTACTTC	CASSIARQGLYQETQYF
TRBV19	-	TRBJ2-4	-	TGTGCCAGTAGTCGGCGTACAGGCCTGGACAGCATTCAGTACTTC	CASSRRTGLDSIQYF
TRBV12-3/TRBV12-4	many	TRBJ1-5	TRBD1	TGTGCCAGCAGATCAGGGGGCTCCCAGCCCCAGCATTTT	CASRSGGSQPQHF
TRBV10-3	many	TRBJ2-7	TRBD2	TGTGCCATCAGTTCTAGCGGGAGCGACGAGCAGTACTTC	CAISSSGSDEQYF
TRBV20-1	few	TRBJ1-4	-	TGCAGTGCTAGTTCAGACCCACCTAATGAAAAACTGTTTTTT	CSASSDPPNEKLFF
TRBV7-9	many	TRBJ2-1	TRBD2	TGTGCCAGCAGCTCAACTAGCGCGGGTGAGCAGTTCTTC	CASSSTSAGEQFF
TRBV24-1	many	TRBJ2-2	TRBD2	TGTGCCACCAGTGATTTCGGGACTAGCGGTTCGAACACCGGGGAGCTGTTTTTT	CATSDFGTSGSNTGELFF
TRBV3-1	many	TRBJ2-4	-	TGTGCCAGCAGCCAAGAGGAGGGTCCCAAAAACATTCAGTACTTC	CASSQEEGPKNIQYF
TRBV12-3/TRBV12-4	many	TRBJ2-1	TRBD2	TGTGCCAGCAGTACCCTAGCGGGAGGAGGGAATGAGCAGTTCTTC	CASSTLAGGGNEQFF
TRBV18	-	TRBJ2-1	TRBD2	TGTGCCAGCTCACCACCGAGCGGGGTCAATGAGCAGTTCTTC	CASSPPSGVNEQFF
TRBV21-1	-	TRBJ2-5	-	TGTGCCAGCAGCAAAGATTTTCCGCGGGGCGAGACCCAGTACTTC	CASSKDFPRGETQYF
TRBV28	many	TRBJ2-1	TRBD2	TGTGCCAGCAGGGGGGCGGGAGGAGCGGCGGGTGAGCAGTTCTTC	CASRGAGGAAGEQFF
TRBV13	-	TRBJ2-2	-	TGTGCCAGCAGCCCCCGGCGCGCCCTCAGTGGGGAGCTGTTTTTT	CASSPRRALSGELFF
TRBV10-3	-	TRBJ2-1	TRBD1	TGTGCCATTAGCCTTGGACAGGGTTCAGGCAATGCGCAGTTCTTC	CAISLGQGSGNAQFF
TRBV12-3/TRBV12-4	many	TRBJ2-1	-	TGTGCCAGCAGTTTTGTTTATGAGCAGTTCTTC	CASSFVYEQFF
TRBV5-1	many	TRBJ2-3	-	TGCGCCAGCAGCTTACAAACTACTAGCACAGATACGCAGTATTTT	CASSLQTTSTDTQYF
TRBV7-2	few	TRBJ2-4	TRBD2	TGTGCCAGCAGCTTAGGTCCTAGCGGGAGGGCCAAAAACATTCAGTACTTC	CASSLGPSGRAKNIQYF